This T cell receptor beta chain is drawn from a study of T cells after yellow fever vaccination. General study points: Though weaker, the secondary response peaked faster, on day 5 versus 15. Contamination of FACS-sorted repertoires by abundant clonotypes from the bulk population could occur.

This clonotype showed up many times. Its antigen is undetermined. The V end lost 3 bases, the J end lost 1 base, and 15 bases lay between the germline ends. The CDR3 spans 16 residues. From germline, CDR1 is SGHRS and CDR2 YFSETQ. One entry per CDR3 protein results from TCRdb running MiXCR on the 5' RACE reads. In the table there are hundreds of thousands of distinct CDR3 sequences, approximately 13% of which are singletons. The chain joins TRBV5-1 to TRBJ2-3; the D gene is possibly TRBD2 (6 bases). The sequencing here drew on PBMCs, taken on the day of the yellow fever booster vaccination. The receptor was derived from a man aged 30 to 45 who received the YFV17D yellow fever vaccine. This chain's CDR3 is CASSSGLLLGTDTQYF. CDR3 sequence (DNA): TGCGCCAGCAGCTCAGGACTACTTTTGGGCACAGATACGCAGTATTTT. Together with reference TRBV5-1 and TRBJ2-3, the CDR3 gives the full variable domain: KAGVTQTPRYLIKTRGQQVTLSCSPISGHRSVSWYQQTPGQGLQFLFEYFSETQRNKGNFPGRFSGRQFSNSRSEMNVSTLELGDSALYLCASSSGLLLGTDTQYFGPGTRLTVL.